The rows below give T cell receptor beta chains drawn from one sample of a study of beta chain features in type 1 diabetes. Profiling relied on immunoSEQ multiplex PCR, and the TCRdb table lists in-frame clones only, not all of them. The sample holds about 370,000 clones; roughly 16% are singletons and the top ten take approximately 0.019%. The sample taken for sequencing was naive CD4+ T cells from blood. Source of these receptors: a woman aged 18-30 years in good health. CDR3s include the opening cysteine and the closing phenylalanine or tryptophan. D genes are given only for firm matches. Where a row states a size, it is once, few, many or the class of an expanded clone; other rows omit it.

D gene: NA; V gene: TRBV30; clone size: few; J gene: TRBJ1-5; CDR3 DNA: TGTGCCTGGAGTTCACGGGGGGGTCAGCCCCAGCATTTT; CDR3 protein: CAWSSRGGQPQHF
D gene: NA; V gene: TRBV5-1; clone size: few; J gene: TRBJ2-2; CDR3 DNA: TGCGCCAGCAGCCTCTACTGGGGCTCGGACACCGGGGAGCTGTTTTTT; CDR3 protein: CASSLYWGSDTGELFF
D gene: NA; V gene: TRBV30; clone size: few; J gene: TRBJ1-2; CDR3 DNA: TGTGCCTGGAGTAGACAGCCCTCTAACTATGGCTACACCTTC; CDR3 protein: CAWSRQPSNYGYTF
D gene: TRBD1; V gene: TRBV9; clone size: few; J gene: TRBJ2-2; CDR3 DNA: TGTGCCAGCAGCGTGGGGGACAGGTCGGTTAGCACCGGGGAGCTGTTTTTT; CDR3 protein: CASSVGDRSVSTGELFF
D gene: TRBD1; V gene: TRBV5-4; clone size: NA; J gene: TRBJ2-3; CDR3 DNA: TGTGCCAGCAGCTCCTGGGACAGACCCACAGATACGCAGTATTTT; CDR3 protein: CASSSWDRPTDTQYF
D gene: NA; V gene: TRBV11-2; clone size: NA; J gene: TRBJ2-7; CDR3 DNA: TGTGCCAGCAGCTTAGCTGGAGTCTTCTACGAGCAGTACTTC; CDR3 protein: CASSLAGVFYEQYF
D gene: TRBD2; V gene: TRBV11-3; clone size: few; J gene: TRBJ2-1; CDR3 DNA: TGTGCCTCCCAGCGGGAGGCCTCCTACAATGAGCAGTTCTTC; CDR3 protein: CASQREASYNEQFF
D gene: NA; V gene: TRBV27; clone size: few; J gene: TRBJ2-3; CDR3 DNA: TGTGCCAGCAGTTTAGGGGCAGGGGCAGATACGCAGTATTTT; CDR3 protein: CASSLGAGADTQYF
D gene: NA; V gene: TRBV28; clone size: NA; J gene: TRBJ2-6; CDR3 DNA: TGTGCCAGCAGTTTACGGGGCTCTGGGGCCAACGTCCTGACTTTC; CDR3 protein: CASSLRGSGANVLTF
D gene: TRBD2; V gene: TRBV9; clone size: few; J gene: TRBJ2-1; CDR3 DNA: TGTGCCAGCAGCGAGAACTCCGGGACTAGTGGCCTCAATGAGCAGTTCTTC; CDR3 protein: CASSENSGTSGLNEQFF
D gene: NA; V gene: TRBV30; clone size: NA; J gene: TRBJ1-5; CDR3 DNA: TGTGCCTGGAGTGTATCATCAGGGTTCCGAGGCAATCAGCCCCAGCATTTT; CDR3 protein: CAWSVSSGFRGNQPQHF
D gene: NA; V gene: TRBV18; clone size: few; J gene: TRBJ2-5; CDR3 DNA: TGTGCCAGCTCAGCCCAGGGATTAGGGGAGACCCAGTACTTC; CDR3 protein: CASSAQGLGETQYF
D gene: NA; V gene: TRBV9; clone size: NA; J gene: TRBJ1-2; CDR3 DNA: TGTGCCAGCAGCCCAGCAACAGTCGGTGGCTACACCTTC; CDR3 protein: CASSPATVGGYTF
D gene: NA; V gene: TRBV12-5; clone size: few; J gene: TRBJ2-6; CDR3 DNA: TGTGCTAGTGGTTTGTCTTCAGACAGCTCTGGGGCCAACGTCCTGACTTTC; CDR3 protein: CASGLSSDSSGANVLTF
D gene: NA; V gene: TRBV30; clone size: few; J gene: TRBJ1-4; CDR3 DNA: TGTGCCTGGAGTAGAGGAGGCCTTGATGAAAAACTGTTTTTT; CDR3 protein: CAWSRGGLDEKLFF
D gene: TRBD2; V gene: TRBV28; clone size: few; J gene: TRBJ2-4; CDR3 DNA: TGTGCCAGCAGCCCCAGGAAAGCGGGAGGGCGTAACATTCAGTACTTC; CDR3 protein: CASSPRKAGGRNIQYF
D gene: TRBD2; V gene: TRBV4-1; clone size: once; J gene: TRBJ2-7; CDR3 DNA: TGCGCCAGCAGCCAAGCGGGGACTAGCGGCTACGAGCAGTACTTC; CDR3 protein: CASSQAGTSGYEQYF
D gene: TRBD1; V gene: TRBV30; clone size: NA; J gene: TRBJ1-1; CDR3 DNA: TGTGCCTGGAGTGCACTCCTAGGGACAGATGAAGCTTTCTTT; CDR3 protein: CAWSALLGTDEAFF
D gene: NA; V gene: TRBV5-1; clone size: few; J gene: TRBJ2-6; CDR3 DNA: TGCGCCAGCAGCTCACAGGGCCGGGGAGGGGCCAACGTCCTGACTTTC; CDR3 protein: CASSSQGRGGANVLTF
D gene: TRBD2; V gene: TRBV19; clone size: few; J gene: TRBJ2-1; CDR3 DNA: TGTGCCAGTAGTACCTTAGCGGGAAGAGCCAATGAGCAGTTCTTC; CDR3 protein: CASSTLAGRANEQFF
D gene: NA; V gene: TRBV2; clone size: few; J gene: TRBJ1-4; CDR3 DNA: TGTGCCAGCAGTGTGAGGGGGGGCGATCGCTTCGGAGAAAAACTGTTTTTT; CDR3 protein: CASSVRGGDRFGEKLFF
D gene: TRBD2; V gene: TRBV18; clone size: few; J gene: TRBJ2-5; CDR3 DNA: TGTGCCAGCTCACCTCCGGGACTAGCGGTGGAGACCCAGTACTTC; CDR3 protein: CASSPPGLAVETQYF
D gene: NA; V gene: TRBV6-4; clone size: NA; J gene: TRBJ2-5; CDR3 DNA: TGTGCCAGCAGTGTCCAGTTTAGCGCAGAGACCCAGTACTTC; CDR3 protein: CASSVQFSAETQYF
D gene: NA; V gene: TRBV7-9; clone size: few; J gene: TRBJ2-1; CDR3 DNA: TGTGCCGGGACACTCTCAGGGGTTGAGCAGTTCTTC; CDR3 protein: CAGTLSGVEQFF
D gene: TRBD2; V gene: TRBV28; clone size: NA; J gene: TRBJ2-3; CDR3 DNA: TGTGCCAGCAGTTTCGGGGGGAGTGTCCCAGATACGCAGTATTTT; CDR3 protein: CASSFGGSVPDTQYF
D gene: TRBD1; V gene: TRBV28; clone size: few; J gene: TRBJ2-7; CDR3 DNA: TGTGCCAGCACTACCCCGGGACAGGGGGCCTACGAGCAGTACTTC; CDR3 protein: CASTTPGQGAYEQYF
D gene: TRBD2; V gene: TRBV5-4; clone size: NA; J gene: TRBJ2-3; CDR3 DNA: TGTGCCAGCAGCCAACGGACTAGCTTGATCAGCACAGATACGCAGTATTTT; CDR3 protein: CASSQRTSLISTDTQYF
D gene: NA; V gene: TRBV30; clone size: few; J gene: TRBJ1-4; CDR3 DNA: TGTGCCTGGAGTGTAATAGAGGAAGAAAAACTGTTTTTT; CDR3 protein: CAWSVIEEEKLFF
D gene: TRBD1; V gene: TRBV13; clone size: NA; J gene: TRBJ2-1; CDR3 DNA: TGTGCCAGCACCAGGACCGGACAGGATGACAATGAGCAGTTCTTC; CDR3 protein: CASTRTGQDDNEQFF
D gene: TRBD1; V gene: TRBV6-5; clone size: few; J gene: TRBJ2-5; CDR3 DNA: TGTGCCAGCAGTTTGGGACAGGGGAGGATGACCCAGTACTTC; CDR3 protein: CASSLGQGRMTQYF
D gene: NA; V gene: TRBV6-6; clone size: few; J gene: TRBJ2-1; CDR3 DNA: TGTGCCAGCAGTTACTCGAGTCTCAATGAGCAGTTCTTC; CDR3 protein: CASSYSSLNEQFF
D gene: NA; V gene: TRBV5-4; clone size: NA; J gene: TRBJ1-2; CDR3 DNA: TGTGCCAGCAGCTTGGATACATTGTATGGCTACACCTTC; CDR3 protein: CASSLDTLYGYTF
D gene: NA; V gene: TRBV5-6; clone size: NA; J gene: TRBJ2-7; CDR3 DNA: TGTGCCAGCAGCGGCGGGACAGCCACATTCTACGAGCAGTACTTC; CDR3 protein: CASSGGTATFYEQYF
D gene: NA; V gene: TRBV30; clone size: few; J gene: TRBJ1-5; CDR3 DNA: TGTGCCTGGAACTCGGGATATAATCAGCCCCAGCATTTT; CDR3 protein: CAWNSGYNQPQHF
D gene: NA; V gene: TRBV5-1; clone size: NA; J gene: TRBJ2-2; CDR3 DNA: TGCGCCAGCAGCTTCCAGGGCACCGGGGAGCTGTTTTTT; CDR3 protein: CASSFQGTGELFF
D gene: TRBD1; V gene: TRBV27; clone size: NA; J gene: TRBJ1-5; CDR3 DNA: TGTGCCAGCAGTCCCTATATCGACAGGGCCAGAAATCAGCCCCAGCATTTT; CDR3 protein: CASSPYIDRARNQPQHF
D gene: TRBD1; V gene: TRBV5-1; clone size: NA; J gene: TRBJ2-2; CDR3 DNA: TGCGCCAGCAGGCCGGGACAGGGGCCCGGGGAGCTGTTTTTT; CDR3 protein: CASRPGQGPGELFF
D gene: NA; V gene: TRBV29-1; clone size: few; J gene: TRBJ1-4; CDR3 DNA: TGCAGCGCCTTTTTTCATGAAAAACTGTTTTTT; CDR3 protein: CSAFFHEKLFF
D gene: NA; V gene: TRBV7-2; clone size: few; J gene: TRBJ2-1; CDR3 DNA: TGTGCCAGCAGTCCCGGGAGCCGCGATGAGCAGTTCTTC; CDR3 protein: CASSPGSRDEQFF
D gene: NA; V gene: TRBV27; clone size: few; J gene: TRBJ2-1; CDR3 DNA: TGTGCCAGCAGTTTACTGGGAGTGGGCGGAAGCTCCTACAATGAGCAGTTCTTC; CDR3 protein: CASSLLGVGGSSYNEQFF
D gene: TRBD1; V gene: TRBV2; clone size: NA; J gene: TRBJ2-6; CDR3 DNA: TGTGCCAGCATTTTTGGACAGGGGACCGAAGACAACGTCCTGACTTTC; CDR3 protein: CASIFGQGTEDNVLTF
D gene: NA; V gene: TRBV7-2; clone size: few; J gene: TRBJ2-1; CDR3 DNA: TGTGCCAGCAGCTTAGACGGGCGGGTGCTTTACAATGAGCAGTTCTTC; CDR3 protein: CASSLDGRVLYNEQFF
D gene: TRBD1; V gene: TRBV5-1; clone size: NA; J gene: TRBJ2-1; CDR3 DNA: TGCGCCAGCAGCACGACAGGGGGAAATGAGCAGTTCTTC; CDR3 protein: CASSTTGGNEQFF
D gene: NA; V gene: TRBV7-9; clone size: few; J gene: TRBJ2-1; CDR3 DNA: TGTGCCAGCAGCTTAGTAGTGTCTTTCCATGAGCAGTTCTTC; CDR3 protein: CASSLVVSFHEQFF
D gene: TRBD2; V gene: TRBV7-3; clone size: NA; J gene: TRBJ2-1; CDR3 DNA: TGTGCCAGCAGCTTATTGGGTACTAGCGGGAGAAAACATGAGCAGTTCTTC; CDR3 protein: CASSLLGTSGRKHEQFF
D gene: TRBD1; V gene: TRBV30; clone size: few; J gene: TRBJ2-4; CDR3 DNA: TGTGCCTGGAGTAAGGACAGGGTCTTTACTAACATTCAGTACTTC; CDR3 protein: CAWSKDRVFTNIQYF
D gene: NA; V gene: TRBV2; clone size: few; J gene: TRBJ2-1; CDR3 DNA: TGTGCCAGCAGTTTGGAGGGCCGTCTTACTAGTGAGCAGTTCTTC; CDR3 protein: CASSLEGRLTSEQFF
D gene: NA; V gene: TRBV7-9; clone size: NA; J gene: TRBJ1-2; CDR3 DNA: TGTGCCAGCAGCTCAACAGATCGCTATGGCTACACCTTC; CDR3 protein: CASSSTDRYGYTF
D gene: TRBD2; V gene: TRBV10-3; clone size: few; J gene: TRBJ2-7; CDR3 DNA: TGTGCCATCAGTGAGTCCGGCGGGAGGCCTGCCTACGAGCAGTACTTC; CDR3 protein: CAISESGGRPAYEQYF
D gene: NA; V gene: TRBV29-1; clone size: few; J gene: TRBJ2-2; CDR3 DNA: TGCAGCGCTTTTTCAGGGGTCAACACCGGGGAGCTGTTTTTT; CDR3 protein: CSAFSGVNTGELFF
D gene: NA; V gene: TRBV5-1; clone size: few; J gene: TRBJ2-6; CDR3 DNA: TGCGCCAGCAGCTCCCGGGCTGGGGCCAACGTCCTGACTTTC; CDR3 protein: CASSSRAGANVLTF
D gene: NA; V gene: TRBV9; clone size: few; J gene: TRBJ2-7; CDR3 DNA: TGTGCCAGCAGCGTAGGGGTAGTGAAAGCGGACTCCTACGAGCAGTACTTC; CDR3 protein: CASSVGVVKADSYEQYF
D gene: TRBD1; V gene: TRBV4-3; clone size: few; J gene: TRBJ1-4; CDR3 DNA: TGCGCCAGCAGCCAAGGGGACAGGGAGATTGGAAAACTGTTTTTT; CDR3 protein: CASSQGDREIGKLFF
D gene: TRBD2; V gene: TRBV27; clone size: few; J gene: TRBJ2-1; CDR3 DNA: TGTGCCAGTGCTGCCGGGACTACCGGTGAGCAGTTCTTC; CDR3 protein: CASAAGTTGEQFF
D gene: TRBD1; V gene: TRBV30; clone size: NA; J gene: TRBJ2-5; CDR3 DNA: TGTGCCTGGAGTGCGACAGGGGCTTTAGAGACCCAGTACTTC; CDR3 protein: CAWSATGALETQYF